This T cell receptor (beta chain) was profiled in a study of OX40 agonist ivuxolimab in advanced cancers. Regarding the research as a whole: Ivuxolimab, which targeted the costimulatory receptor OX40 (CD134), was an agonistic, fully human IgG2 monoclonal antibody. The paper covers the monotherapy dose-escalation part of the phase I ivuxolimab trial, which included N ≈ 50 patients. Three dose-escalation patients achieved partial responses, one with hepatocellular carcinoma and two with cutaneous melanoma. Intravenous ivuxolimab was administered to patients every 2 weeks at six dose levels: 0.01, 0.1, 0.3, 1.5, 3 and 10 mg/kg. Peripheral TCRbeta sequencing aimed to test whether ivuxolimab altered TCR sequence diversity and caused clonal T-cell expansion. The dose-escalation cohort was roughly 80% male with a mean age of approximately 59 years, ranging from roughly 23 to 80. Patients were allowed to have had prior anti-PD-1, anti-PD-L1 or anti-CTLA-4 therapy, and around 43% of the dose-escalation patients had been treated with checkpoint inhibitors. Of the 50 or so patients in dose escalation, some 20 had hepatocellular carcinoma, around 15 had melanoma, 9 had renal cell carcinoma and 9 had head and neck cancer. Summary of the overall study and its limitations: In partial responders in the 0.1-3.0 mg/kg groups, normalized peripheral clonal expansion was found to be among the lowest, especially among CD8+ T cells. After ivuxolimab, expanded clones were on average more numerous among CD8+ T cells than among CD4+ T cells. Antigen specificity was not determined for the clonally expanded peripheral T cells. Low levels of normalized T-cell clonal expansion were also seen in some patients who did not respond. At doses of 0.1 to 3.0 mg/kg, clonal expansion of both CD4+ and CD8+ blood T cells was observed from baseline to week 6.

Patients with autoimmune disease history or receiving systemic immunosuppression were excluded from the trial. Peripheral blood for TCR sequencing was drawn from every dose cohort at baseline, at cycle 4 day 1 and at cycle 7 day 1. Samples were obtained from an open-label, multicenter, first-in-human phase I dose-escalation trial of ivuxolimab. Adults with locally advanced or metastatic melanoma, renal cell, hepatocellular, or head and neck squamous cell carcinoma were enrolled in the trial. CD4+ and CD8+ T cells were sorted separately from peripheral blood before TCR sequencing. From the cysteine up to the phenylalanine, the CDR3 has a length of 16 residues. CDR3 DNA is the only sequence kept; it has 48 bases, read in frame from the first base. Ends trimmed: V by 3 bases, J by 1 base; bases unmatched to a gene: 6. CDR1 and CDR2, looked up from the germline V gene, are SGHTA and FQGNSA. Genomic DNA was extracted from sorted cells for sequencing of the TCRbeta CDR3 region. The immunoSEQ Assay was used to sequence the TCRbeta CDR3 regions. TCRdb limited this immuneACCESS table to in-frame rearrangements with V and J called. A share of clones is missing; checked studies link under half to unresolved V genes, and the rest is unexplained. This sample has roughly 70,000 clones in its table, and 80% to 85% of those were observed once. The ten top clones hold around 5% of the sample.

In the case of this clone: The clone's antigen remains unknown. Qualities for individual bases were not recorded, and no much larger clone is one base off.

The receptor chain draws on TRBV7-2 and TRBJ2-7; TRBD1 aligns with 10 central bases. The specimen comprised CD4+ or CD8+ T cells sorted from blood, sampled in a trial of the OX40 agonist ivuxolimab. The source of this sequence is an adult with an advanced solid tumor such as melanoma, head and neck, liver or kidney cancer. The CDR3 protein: CASSFMTGGSSYEQYF. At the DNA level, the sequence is TGTGCCAGCAGCTTCATGACAGGGGGCTCGTCCTACGAGCAGTACTTC.